Presented here are 27 T cell receptor beta chains from one specimen sequenced in a study of Ad26.COV2.S vaccination and SARS-CoV-2 variants. The treatment was: 15 to 20 received Ad26.COV2.S at low or high dose, single or two shots; a few received placebo; per-sample allocation not given. Sampling was done on day 63 after the first vaccine or placebo injection. Produced via immunoSEQ multiplex PCR; TCRdb's table is partial and in-frame only. The sample lists 300,000 to 400,000 clones; 90% were seen once. This specimen was peripheral blood, taken in a trial of Ad26.COV2.S vaccine versus placebo. These receptors were obtained from a person between 18 and 60 years old who received the Ad26.COV2.S COVID-19 vaccine or a placebo.

This sequence joins TRBV24-1 and TRBJ2-1, with 7 bases aligning to TRBD1. J gave up 9 bases and V 4 bases, and 11 bases lay outside the gene matches. The CDR3 covers 15 residues. CDR1 and CDR2 from the germline V gene are KGHDR and SFDVKD. The CDR3 bases are TGTGCCACCAGTGACAGGGGACAGCGATCAAGTGAGCAGTTCTTC. It is translated as CATSDRGQRSSEQFF.

V is TRBV5-4 and J is TRBJ1-2, with no clear D. The germline V and J ends were trimmed by 1 base and 6 bases, with 7 bases remaining between them. CDR3 length: 12 residues. CDR1 is SGHNT, CDR2 YYREEE, per germline (reference sequence). The CDR3 sequence is CASSLSGDGYTF. CDR3 bases: TGTGCCAGCAGCTTGTCTGGGGATGGCTACACCTTC.

The rearrangement links TRBV18 to TRBJ1-2, with unresolved D. CDR3 length: 14 residues. V was trimmed by 5 bases and J by 1 base, leaving 11 bases between them. Germline V gene lookup returns CDR1 KGHSH and CDR2 LQKENI. In nucleotides, the CDR3 is TGTGCCAGCTCAGCCGTAAGGGATAACTATGGCTACACCTTC. This translates into CASSAVRDNYGYTF.

This clone has just one count. This chain's CDR3 is CASSSRTRSASYNSPLHF. CDR3 coding DNA: TGTGCCAGCAGTTCCCGGACCCGATCAGCCTCCTATAATTCACCCCTCCACTTT. The genes are TRBV27 and TRBJ1-6, with no clear D. From germline, CDR1 is MNHEY and CDR2 SMNVEV (reference sequence). V lost 4 bases, J lost 0 bases, and 16 bases lay in between. The CDR3 runs to 18 residues.

CDR3 DNA: TGTGCCAGTAGTATTGTAGGACAATTGAACACTGAAGCTTTCTTT. It yields the protein CASSIVGQLNTEAFF. The chain uses TRBV19 and TRBJ1-1; possible D gene TRBD1, 5 bases. V lost 3 bases to trimming and J lost 0 bases, with 11 bases between them. The CDR3 has 15 amino acids. Germline CDR1 LNHDA, CDR2 SQIVND (reference sequence).

This clone appeared a single time. The V gene is TRBV7-8, the J gene TRBJ1-3; D gene uncertain. V lost 3 bases and J lost 0, with 15 bases in between. CDR3 length equals 17 residues. Germline V gene data show CDR1 as SGHVS and CDR2 as FQNEAQ. The CDR3 reads CASSLERVIPSGNTIYF. The CDR3 DNA is TGTGCCAGCAGCTTGGAGCGAGTGATACCCTCTGGAAACACCATATATTTT. The variable domain in full, completed from reference TRBV7-8 and TRBJ1-3, reads GAGVSQSPRYKVAKRGQDVALRCDPISGHVSLFWYQQALGQGPEFLTYFQNEAQLDKSGLPSDRFFAERPEGSVSTLKIQRTQQEDSAVYLCASSLERVIPSGNTIYFGEGSWLTVV.

The CDR3 DNA follows: TGTGCCAGCAGCCTTGGCTTCCGTTCAACCGGGGAGCTGTTTTTT. It translates to CASSLGFRSTGELFF. V and J are TRBV9 and TRBJ2-2; D not resolved. The CDR3 totals 15 residues. With 4 bases removed from V and 5 bases from J, the gap between germline ends came to 15 bases. Germline V gene data show CDR1 as SGDLS and CDR2 as YYNGEE.

V and J are TRBV12-5 and TRBJ2-6, with TRBD1 identical over 7 bases. V shed 6 bases, J shed 0 bases, and the junction held 11 bases outside the gene matches. This CDR3 is built from 18 residues. Germline CDR1 and CDR2: LGHNT and FRNRAP. The CDR3 spells CASGPPGTAYSGANVLTF. In DNA, the CDR3 is TGTGCTAGTGGCCCGCCGGGGACAGCCTACTCTGGGGCCAACGTCCTGACTTTC.

The rearrangement joins TRBV25-1 to TRBJ1-2; 8 nucleotides match TRBD1. J gave up 3 bases and V 8 bases, and 5 bases lay outside the gene matches. The CDR3 consists of 13 residues. CDR1 and CDR2 from the germline V gene are MGHDK and SYGVNS. CDR3 bases: TGTGCCAGCGGCCGACAGGGGTACTATGGCTACACCTTC. It is translated as CASGRQGYYGYTF.

V gene TRBV28 combines with J gene TRBJ1-1; D call uncertain. The CDR3 runs 11 residues. The V end lost 8 bases, the J end lost 0 bases, and 4 bases lay between the germline ends. Per the germline V gene, CDR1 is MDHEN and CDR2 is SYDVKM. The DNA of the CDR3 is TGTGCCAGCTACTTGAACACTGAAGCTTTCTTT. It yields the protein CASYLNTEAFF.

The genes are TRBV4-3 and TRBJ1-1; D gene ambiguous. The V end was cut by 0 bases, the J end by 7 bases, with 12 bases between. There are 14 residues in the CDR3. Germline CDR1 reads LGHNA; CDR2 reads YSLEER. In DNA form, the CDR3 reads TGCGCCAGCAGCCAAGATTTGGGGATCGGTGAAGCTTTCTTT. It is translated as CASSQDLGIGEAFF.

The chain joins TRBV18 to TRBJ2-7, with TRBD1 matching 8 bases. This CDR3 is 14 amino acids long. Germline V CDR1 and CDR2: KGHSH, LQKENI. Germline trimming cut 6 bases from V and 7 bases from J; bases unmatched to any gene: 11. CDR3 in DNA: TGTGCCAGCTCCATCGGCAGGGGGCGGGGAGAGCAGTACTTC. It yields the protein CASSIGRGRGEQYF.

As DNA, the CDR3 is TGTGCCACCAGCCGCCGATCCGGGGCAGGCACTGAAGCTTTCTTT. Translation gives CATSRRSGAGTEAFF. The chain employs TRBV15 and TRBJ1-1; TRBD1 is a possible D gene (5 bases). The CDR3 runs 15 residues. The ends were cut back, 5 bases at V and 4 bases at J, with 17 bases in the middle. Looked up from germline, CDR1 is LNHNV and CDR2 is YYDKDF (reference sequence).

V usage is TRBV25-1 and J usage is TRBJ2-3; D not resolved. The germline CDR1 and CDR2 sequences are MGHDK and SYGVNS. V was clipped by 1 base and J by 4 bases, with 9 bases between them. This CDR3 spans 14 amino acids. CDR3: CASSESGLADTQYF. CDR3 DNA sequence: TGTGCCAGCAGTGAATCGGGTCTGGCAGATACGCAGTATTTT.

V usage is TRBV28 and J usage is TRBJ2-1; D is unresolved. Germline V gene sequence: CDR1 MDHEN, CDR2 SYDVKM. This CDR3 is 15 amino acids long. V lost 7 bases, J lost 7 bases, and 20 bases lay in between. As DNA, the CDR3 is TGTGCCAGCACCTCAACAGTAGGAAGGCGGAATGAGCAGTTCTTC. It is translated as CASTSTVGRRNEQFF.

V gene TRBV2 combines with J gene TRBJ2-2; TRBD2 is a possible D gene (7 bases). This CDR3 is built from 16 residues. Germline CDR1 reads SNHLY; CDR2 reads FYNNEI. Deletions cut 4 bases from V and 0 bases from J, with 12 bases between. The CDR3 loop is CASSGIGGANTGELFF. The CDR3 DNA follows: TGTGCCAGCAGTGGGATAGGGGGGGCGAACACCGGGGAGCTGTTTTTT.

The rearrangement joins TRBV4-3 to TRBJ2-7; D is unclear. Germline V gene lookup returns CDR1 LGHNA and CDR2 YSLEER. With 4 bases removed from V and 3 bases from J, the gap between germline ends came to 13 bases. CDR3 length: 14 residues. CDR3 loop: CASSPQASDYEQYF. As DNA, the CDR3 is TGCGCCAGCAGCCCCCAGGCTTCGGACTACGAGCAGTACTTC.

The V call is TRBV9, the J call TRBJ1-1; weak D call: TRBD1 (5 bases). This CDR3 has 14 amino acids. Trimming removed 0 bases at V and 8 bases at J, with 14 bases between. Germline V gene sequence: CDR1 SGDLS, CDR2 YYNGEE. Written as DNA, the CDR3 is TGTGCCAGCAGCGTAGGGGCAGGGTCGGGGGAAGCTTTCTTT. The encoded protein is CASSVGAGSGEAFF.

The chain recombines TRBV6-2 or TRBV6-3 with TRBJ1-2; weak D call: TRBD1 (6 bases). Trimming removed 6 bases from V and 4 bases from J, with 18 bases in between. The CDR3 runs 15 residues. Germline lookup yields CDR1 MNHEY and CDR2 SVGEGT. CDR3 bases: TGTGCCAGCAGCCACATGGACAGTTCGGGCTATGGCTACACCTTC. Its translation: CASSHMDSSGYGYTF.

The chain combines TRBV7-2 with TRBJ2-2; possible D gene TRBD1, 6 bases. V was trimmed by 4 bases and J by 6 bases, leaving 12 bases between them. Germline V gene sequence: CDR1 SGHTA, CDR2 FQGNSA. The CDR3 covers 14 residues. CDR3 in amino acids: CASSSQGFAGELFF. The DNA of the CDR3 is TGTGCCAGCAGCTCGCAGGGGTTCGCCGGGGAGCTGTTTTTT.

The chain is built from TRBV3-1 (or the pseudogene TRBV3-2) and TRBJ2-2; D may be TRBD2 (6 bases). The CDR3 loop spans 13 amino acids. CDR1 is LGHDT, CDR2 YNNKEL, per germline (reference sequence). V lost 7 bases to trimming and J lost 3 bases, with 9 bases between them. The CDR3 DNA follows: TGTGCCAGCACGGGGGTTGACACCGGGGAGCTGTTTTTT. Translation: CASTGVDTGELFF.

This clone was picked up a small number of times. The CDR3 loop reads CASGSPGYGYTF. The CDR3 nucleotides read TGTGCTAGTGGTTCCCCCGGTTATGGCTACACCTTC. This chain links TRBV12-5 with TRBJ1-2; D is unresolved. Germline V gives CDR1 LGHNT, CDR2 FRNRAP. The CDR3 runs 12 residues. V dropped 4 bases and J dropped 5 bases, with 8 bases sitting between them.

The chain joins TRBV27 to TRBJ1-1; D remains ambiguous. The CDR3 extends over 13 amino acids. The germline V gene encodes CDR1 MNHEY and CDR2 SMNVEV (reference sequence). With 3 bases removed from V and 5 bases from J, the gap between germline ends came to 10 bases. CDR3 coding DNA: TGTGCCAGCAGTTTGGTGGAGAGGACTGAAGCTTTCTTT. Translated, it gives CASSLVERTEAFF.

The chain recombines TRBV18 with TRBJ2-1; D is ambiguous. This CDR3 has 15 residues. CDR1 is KGHSH and CDR2 is LQKENI in the germline V gene. V lost 2 bases and J lost 3, with 11 bases in between. The CDR3 reads CASSPEAQIYNEQFF. DNA of the CDR3: TGTGCCAGCTCACCAGAGGCACAGATCTACAATGAGCAGTTCTTC.

This clone was observed a handful of times. V usage is TRBV7-3 and J usage is TRBJ2-2; no clear D gene. The CDR3 is made up of 14 amino acids. V was cut by 5 bases and J by 0 bases, with 7 bases left in between. The germline V gene has CDR1 SGHTA and CDR2 FQGTGA. The CDR3 reads CASSKQTNTGELFF. In DNA form, the CDR3 reads TGTGCCAGCAGCAAACAGACGAACACCGGGGAGCTGTTTTTT. Full variable domain (outside the CDR3, taken from reference TRBV7-3 and TRBJ2-2): GAGVSQTPSNKVTEKGKYVELRCDPISGHTALYWYRQSLGQGPEFLIYFQGTGAADDSGLPNDRFFAVRPEGSVSTLKIQRTERGDSAVYLCASSKQTNTGELFFGEGSRLTVL.

This sequence joins TRBV5-1 and TRBJ2-1, with 12 bases matching TRBD2. V dropped 0 bases and J dropped 4; count of bases not matched to a gene: 5. Germline loops: CDR1 SGHRS, CDR2 YFSETQ. This CDR3 spans 17 amino acids. CDR3 nucleotides: TGCGCCAGCAGCTTGGTTCTAGCGGGGGGGTATTACAATGAGCAGTTCTTC. Residues: CASSLVLAGGYYNEQFF.

The chain has TRBV6-5 and TRBJ1-4; D gene unclear. This CDR3 contains 14 residues. Looked up from germline, CDR1 is MNHEY and CDR2 is SVGAGI. V lost 7 bases, J lost 7 bases, and 16 bases lay in between. The CDR3 spells CASTPGTGTEKLFF. The CDR3 coding sequence is TGTGCCAGCACCCCCGGAACGGGCACTGAAAAACTGTTTTTT.